This TCR beta chain was identified during a study of cytomegalovirus exposure and HLA in healthy donors. Study observations and caveats: Only CMV serostatus was available as immune exposure information. A highly shared variant cluster was judged a likely technical artifact. A later analysis found that most CMV-associated TCR beta chains appeared HLA-restricted. In an earlier analysis, most TCR beta V segments were productive about 90% or about 30% of the time.

PCR primers comprised 60 Vbeta and 13 Jbeta primers. TCRdb's table, derived via immunoSEQ multiplex PCR, lists solely in-frame clones and lacks some. The table records about 210,000 clones, approximately 84% of them present only once. Germline assignment: CDR1 MNHEY and CDR2 SMNVEV (reference sequence). This CDR3 has 12 residues. V was clipped by 5 bases and J by 15 bases; unmatched bases: 6. Concerning this clone: Antigen specificity is unknown.

The sample taken for sequencing was PBMCs. The clonotype was recovered from a girl aged 2 to 9 in good health and CMV-seronegative. The J gene is TRBJ2-1, the V gene TRBV27, with 11 positions matching TRBD2. The CDR3 nucleotides are TGTGCCAGCAGTACTAGCGGGAGTTATCGGTTCTTC. Protein product: CASSTSGSYRFF.